This is a list of T cell receptor beta chains from one sample in a study of T cell repertoires in cytomegalovirus infection. The antigens for these receptors are not known. MiXCR, run by TCRdb on the reads, gives a single entry per CDR3 protein. The data hold 200,000 to 250,000 distinct CDR3 sequences, with 30% to 45% observed a single time. The sequenced sample was CD8+ T cells from cultured PBMCs, obtained from culture after CMV antigen stimulation. These receptors were collected from a human donor in good health (CMV status not recorded). Some clones in this sample may be carry-over from other donors' samples. The CDR3 runs from the conserved cysteine through the conserved F or W. The D gene is left open where the match is weak. Clone sizes are given selectively: once, few, many, or a class where the clone is expanded.

NA	TRBD1	TRBJ1-1	16	TRBV6-2/TRBV6-3	TGTGCCAGCAGTTACTCTCACAGGGGGACTAACACTGAAGCTTTCTTT	CASSYSHRGTNTEAFF
NA	NA	TRBJ1-2	15	TRBV20-1	TGCAGTGCTAGAAGTGGACAGACTAAACCCTATGGCTACACCTTC	CSARSGQTKPYGYTF
once	NA	TRBJ2-7	14	TRBV7-1	TGTGCCAGCAGCTCGAACAGGGAGGCCTACGAGCAGTACTTC	CASSSNREAYEQYF
NA	TRBD1	TRBJ2-3	14	TRBV7-3	TGTGCCAGCAGTACGGGACAGGGGTTAGATACGCAGTATTTT	CASSTGQGLDTQYF
NA	TRBD1	TRBJ1-1	15	TRBV27	TGTGCCAGCAGTTTACTCGAGGGGGCGGGCACTGAAGCTTTCTTT	CASSLLEGAGTEAFF
few	NA	TRBJ1-1	15	TRBV12-3/TRBV12-4	TGTGCCAGCAGGGGAGGGGATTCAAGGGACACTGAAGCTTTCTTT	CASRGGDSRDTEAFF
NA	TRBD2	TRBJ2-1	17	TRBV7-9	TGTGCCAGCAGCGGCCGGGGGTGGCGGGAGCTCTACAATGAGCAGTTCTTC	CASSGRGWRELYNEQFF
few	TRBD2	TRBJ2-7	15	TRBV28	TGTGCCAGCAGGGGACTAGCGGGTTCTTCCTACGAGCAGTACTTC	CASRGLAGSSYEQYF
few	NA	TRBJ2-1	16	TRBV28	TGTGCCAGCAGCCGACTTGATTTCTCCTCCTACAATGAGCAGTTCTTC	CASSRLDFSSYNEQFF
NA	NA	TRBJ1-2	14	TRBV7-6	TGTGCCAGCAGTTTAGCGGTCAGGGAAGATGGCTACACCTTC	CASSLAVREDGYTF
NA	TRBD2	TRBJ2-3	15	TRBV5-1	TGCGCCAGCAGCTTGGCCTGGCGGGAGGCAGATACGCAGTATTTT	CASSLAWREADTQYF
few	TRBD1	TRBJ2-3	17	TRBV7-6	TGTGCTAGCAGCTTAGGGGGGACAGGGGGAAGGACAGATACGCAGTATTTT	CASSLGGTGGRTDTQYF
few	NA	TRBJ2-1	15	TRBV7-2	TGTGCCAGCAGCTTAGTCGGGGCCTCCTACAATGAGCAGTTCTTC	CASSLVGASYNEQFF
few	NA	TRBJ2-6	15	TRBV29-1	TGCAGCGTTGCGTCCAGGGGAAGTGGGGCCAACGTCCTGACTTTC	CSVASRGSGANVLTF
once	NA	TRBJ2-7	13	TRBV7-9	TGTGCCAGCAGCTTATCGACCCTTAGGGAGCAGTACTTC	CASSLSTLREQYF
many	TRBD2	TRBJ2-2	17	TRBV12-3/TRBV12-4	TGTGCCAGCAGTTCCTCCGGGACTAGCGGAGGGACCGGGGAGCTGTTTTTT	CASSSSGTSGGTGELFF
NA	NA	TRBJ1-1	14	TRBV28	TGTGCCAGCAGTTTATTTCCCGCAAACACTGAAGCTTTCTTT	CASSLFPANTEAFF
many	NA	TRBJ2-2	16	TRBV7-8	TGTGCCAGCAGCACCCGGCGGGGTTCGAACACCGGGGAGCTGTTTTTT	CASSTRRGSNTGELFF
NA	NA	TRBJ2-4	14	TRBV5-4	TGTGCCAGCAGCTCCTCCGGGGGATTAAACATTCAGTACTTC	CASSSSGGLNIQYF
NA	NA	TRBJ2-1	14	TRBV7-9	TGTGCCAGCAGCTTAGTGGCTACCTACAATGAGCAGTTCTTC	CASSLVATYNEQFF
few	TRBD1	TRBJ1-2	14	TRBV28	TGTGCCAGCATCCAGGACAGGGGGGTCTATGGCTACACCTTC	CASIQDRGVYGYTF
NA	NA	TRBJ1-2	15	TRBV7-8	TGTGCCAGCAGCCTCCCCCAGGGAGCCAACTATGGCTACACCTTC	CASSLPQGANYGYTF
few	NA	TRBJ2-3	13	TRBV7-4	TGTGCCAGCAGAGTAGGGCTTGCAGATACGCAGTATTTT	CASRVGLADTQYF
many	TRBD2	TRBJ2-3	16	TRBV7-2	TGTGCCAGCAGCTTAGACGGGAGGGCCTCCGCAGATACGCAGTATTTT	CASSLDGRASADTQYF
NA	NA	TRBJ2-7	11	TRBV29-1	TGCAGCGTTGATAGGGGATACGAGCAGTACTTC	CSVDRGYEQYF
NA	NA	TRBJ1-1	12	TRBV7-9	TGTGCCAGCAGCGACAGCAGATTAGAAGCTTTCTTT	CASSDSRLEAFF
few	TRBD1	TRBJ1-2	12	TRBV2	TGTGCCGGGGGACAGACCACCTATGGCTACACCTTC	CAGGQTTYGYTF
few	TRBD1	TRBJ1-1	16	TRBV15	TGTGCCACCAGCACCGGACAGGGGTCCCCGAGGACTGAAGCTTTCTTT	CATSTGQGSPRTEAFF
NA	NA	TRBJ2-3	14	TRBV28	TGTGCCACCCTAGGGGGGGGCTACACAGATACGCAGTATTTT	CATLGGGYTDTQYF
NA	NA	TRBJ1-6	16	TRBV7-9	TGTGCCAGCAGCTTAGAAGGGGGACATGATAATTCACCCCTCCACTTT	CASSLEGGHDNSPLHF
NA	NA	TRBJ1-6	16	TRBV27	TGTGCCAGCAGTTCGGCAGGGGAAGCGGATAATTCACCCCTCCACTTT	CASSSAGEADNSPLHF
few	NA	TRBJ2-2	17	TRBV7-9	TGTGCCAGCAGCTTAGGCCCGGGGGCAGTAGCCACCGGGGAGCTGTTTTTT	CASSLGPGAVATGELFF
few	NA	TRBJ1-2	13	TRBV10-2	TGCGCCAGCAGTGAATCTACAGGGCATGGCTACACCTTC	CASSESTGHGYTF